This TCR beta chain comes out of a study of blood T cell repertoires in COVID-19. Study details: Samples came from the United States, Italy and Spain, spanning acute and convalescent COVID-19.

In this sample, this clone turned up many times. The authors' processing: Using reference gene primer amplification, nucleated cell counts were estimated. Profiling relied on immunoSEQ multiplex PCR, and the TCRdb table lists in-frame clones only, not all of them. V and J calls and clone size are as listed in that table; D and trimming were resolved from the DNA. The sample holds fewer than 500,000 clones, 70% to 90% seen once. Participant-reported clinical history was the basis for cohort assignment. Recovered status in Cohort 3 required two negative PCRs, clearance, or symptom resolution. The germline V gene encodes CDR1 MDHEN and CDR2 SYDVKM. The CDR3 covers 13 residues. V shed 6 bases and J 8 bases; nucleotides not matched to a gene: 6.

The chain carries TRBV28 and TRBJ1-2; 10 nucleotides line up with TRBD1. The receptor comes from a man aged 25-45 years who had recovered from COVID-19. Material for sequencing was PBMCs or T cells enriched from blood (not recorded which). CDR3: CASRGDRGNGYTF. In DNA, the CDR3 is TGTGCCAGCAGGGGGGACAGGGGTAACGGCTACACCTTC.